The table lists the clone carrying this TCR beta chain with a few counts. The antigen remains undetermined. The CDR3 covers 13 residues. Between the trimmed V and J ends, which lost 4 bases and 1 base, there was a span of 7 bases. Germline V gene data show CDR1 as MGHDK and CDR2 as SYGVNS. TCRdb reprocessed the 5' RACE reads via MiXCR and lists one record per CDR3 protein. The table has about 340,000 distinct CDR3 sequences, about a sixth seen once. This entry belongs to a study of T-cell memory formation after mild COVID-19. About the study: There were largely donor-specific TCR clusters. Whole-study results and caveats: Day 37-peaking second-wave clones had unconfirmed SARS-CoV-2 specificity. Contracting CD4+ clones lay largely in CM and EM, with CD8+ ones residing in EMRA.

This sequence joins TRBV25-1 and TRBJ2-5; no clear D. This clonotype originated in a young man who had mild COVID-19 (a few samples of this study predate the infection). Cell type and time point are not known. Sequencing was carried out using PBMCs or a T cell subset sorted from them (not recorded which). The CDR3 here is CASSVASQETQYF. DNA of the CDR3: TGTGCCAGCAGTGTAGCTAGCCAAGAGACCCAGTACTTC.